This T cell receptor (beta chain) came from a study of T cell changes during pregnancy in multiple sclerosis. CDR3 length: 15 amino acids. Trimming left V 2 bases short and J 0 bases short, with 13 bases between. CDR1 is GTSNPN and CDR2 is SVGIG in the germline V gene (reference sequence). Sequencing was performed with immunoSEQ multiplex PCR; in TCRdb, only in-frame clones are kept and a portion is missing. The sample has tens of thousands of clones; less than 90% are singletons. In its sample, this clone was seen many times. The sample consisted of CD4+ T cells from peripheral blood mononuclear cells, taken before pregnancy. The receptor was derived from a female donor with multiple sclerosis, enrolled in a pregnancy study. The chain joins TRBV30 to TRBJ1-1, with D tentatively TRBD1 (6 bases). The CDR3 DNA is TGTGCCTGGAGTTTAGGGGACAACATGAACACTGAAGCTTTCTTT. Amino acid sequence: CAWSLGDNMNTEAFF.